These T cell receptor beta chains were read from a single sample in a study of early T cells in non-severe SARS-CoV-2 infection. TCRdb called the 5' RACE reads again in MiXCR, with one record for every CDR3 protein. The data hold over 70,000 distinct CDR3 sequences, with about 14% observed a single time. The sequencing used whole blood, collected at baseline. The receptor set was obtained from an adult who was a healthcare worker with PCR-confirmed SARS-CoV-2 infection or an uninfected control (not recorded which). Both conserved end residues are part of each CDR3. Each record gives: J gene, D gene, clone size, V gene, CDR3 DNA, CDR3 protein. D genes are given only for firm matches. Size is omitted from some rows. Given values are once, few, many or a class for expanded clones.

>TRBJ2-7|TRBD2|NA|TRBV18
TGTGCCAGCTCACCACGCGGGAGCACCTACGAGCAGTACTTC
CASSPRGSTYEQYF
>TRBJ2-1|TRBD2|NA|TRBV19
TGTGCCAGTAGTGGGCTAGCGGGAGGGCGGCATGAGCAGTTCTTC
CASSGLAGGRHEQFF
>TRBJ2-1|NA|many|TRBV29-1
TGCAGCGCTTCCGGGGCGCCAGAAGCTTACAATGAGCAGTTCTTC
CSASGAPEAYNEQFF
>TRBJ2-5|NA|few|TRBV24-1
TGTGCCACCAGTGATTGGGGGATTCAAGAGACCCAGTACTTC
CATSDWGIQETQYF
>TRBJ1-1|TRBD1|few|TRBV6-5
TGTGCCAGCAGCCAGGGACAGCAAACCCCCAACACTGAAGCTTTCTTT
CASSQGQQTPNTEAFF
>TRBJ1-1|NA|many|TRBV5-4
TGTGCCAGCAGCCCACACGGGCAGGCGAACACTGAAGCTTTCTTT
CASSPHGQANTEAFF
>TRBJ2-3|NA|few|TRBV24-1
TGTGCCACCAGTGATTCTCCTACTGGGGATACGCAGTATTTT
CATSDSPTGDTQYF
>TRBJ2-7|TRBD2|few|TRBV7-9
TGTGCCAGCAGCCGACTAGCGGGAGGACACGAGCAGTACTTC
CASSRLAGGHEQYF
>TRBJ1-5|NA|few|TRBV28
TGTGCCAGCAGTTTGAAAGGGCCTGAGCCCCAGCATTTT
CASSLKGPEPQHF
>TRBJ2-5|NA|few|TRBV7-2
TGTGCCAGCAGTTTTAGTACGGGAGAGGGGGAGACCCAGTACTTC
CASSFSTGEGETQYF
>TRBJ2-7|TRBD2|NA|TRBV20-1
TGCAGTGCCGTGTCCGGGACTAGCCAACCCCGCTACGAGCAGTACTTC
CSAVSGTSQPRYEQYF
>TRBJ2-1|NA|few|TRBV9
TGTGCCAGCAGCTCCCGGGACCTCCATATAAACGGGAACAATGAGCAGTTCTTC
CASSSRDLHINGNNEQFF
>TRBJ2-1|TRBD1|NA|TRBV5-1
TGCGCCAGCAGCTTGGCGACAGGGGGGAGCTACAATGAGCAGTTCTTC
CASSLATGGSYNEQFF
>TRBJ2-5|NA|NA|TRBV3-1
TGTGCCAGCAGCCAAGGGCAGGGACAAGAGACCCAGTACTTC
CASSQGQGQETQYF
>TRBJ2-7|TRBD2|NA|TRBV7-6
TGTGCCAGCAGCCCAGGACTAGGGACTTCCTACGAGCAGTACTTC
CASSPGLGTSYEQYF
>TRBJ1-2|TRBD1|many|TRBV6-6
TGTGCCAGCAGTCCTGACGGACAGGGGGCATATGGCTACACCTTC
CASSPDGQGAYGYTF
>TRBJ1-1|TRBD1|many|TRBV7-9
TGTGCCAGCAGCACCCTCAGGGGGCTGGCCACTGAAGCTTTCTTT
CASSTLRGLATEAFF
>TRBJ2-7|TRBD1|NA|TRBV12-3/TRBV12-4
TGTGCCAGCAGACCAGGGGGCGCCGAGCAGTACTTC
CASRPGGAEQYF
>TRBJ2-7|NA|NA|TRBV6-6
TGTGCCAGCAGTCCGCCGGGACTGGTTACCTACGAGCAGTACTTC
CASSPPGLVTYEQYF
>TRBJ1-5|NA|NA|TRBV27
TGTGCCAGCAGATCCGGAAGCGAGCCGGCCCAGCATTTT
CASRSGSEPAQHF
>TRBJ1-5|TRBD1|NA|TRBV2
TGTGCCAGCAGCCCCCGACAGGGTGTGGTTCAGCCCCAGCATTTT
CASSPRQGVVQPQHF
>TRBJ2-1|NA|few|TRBV28
TGTGCCAGCGGAGTTCTTCGGAACAATGAGCAGTTCTTC
CASGVLRNNEQFF
>TRBJ2-7|NA|NA|TRBV7-9
TGTGCCAGCAGTTCGGCGTACACCTCCTACGAGCAGTACTTC
CASSSAYTSYEQYF